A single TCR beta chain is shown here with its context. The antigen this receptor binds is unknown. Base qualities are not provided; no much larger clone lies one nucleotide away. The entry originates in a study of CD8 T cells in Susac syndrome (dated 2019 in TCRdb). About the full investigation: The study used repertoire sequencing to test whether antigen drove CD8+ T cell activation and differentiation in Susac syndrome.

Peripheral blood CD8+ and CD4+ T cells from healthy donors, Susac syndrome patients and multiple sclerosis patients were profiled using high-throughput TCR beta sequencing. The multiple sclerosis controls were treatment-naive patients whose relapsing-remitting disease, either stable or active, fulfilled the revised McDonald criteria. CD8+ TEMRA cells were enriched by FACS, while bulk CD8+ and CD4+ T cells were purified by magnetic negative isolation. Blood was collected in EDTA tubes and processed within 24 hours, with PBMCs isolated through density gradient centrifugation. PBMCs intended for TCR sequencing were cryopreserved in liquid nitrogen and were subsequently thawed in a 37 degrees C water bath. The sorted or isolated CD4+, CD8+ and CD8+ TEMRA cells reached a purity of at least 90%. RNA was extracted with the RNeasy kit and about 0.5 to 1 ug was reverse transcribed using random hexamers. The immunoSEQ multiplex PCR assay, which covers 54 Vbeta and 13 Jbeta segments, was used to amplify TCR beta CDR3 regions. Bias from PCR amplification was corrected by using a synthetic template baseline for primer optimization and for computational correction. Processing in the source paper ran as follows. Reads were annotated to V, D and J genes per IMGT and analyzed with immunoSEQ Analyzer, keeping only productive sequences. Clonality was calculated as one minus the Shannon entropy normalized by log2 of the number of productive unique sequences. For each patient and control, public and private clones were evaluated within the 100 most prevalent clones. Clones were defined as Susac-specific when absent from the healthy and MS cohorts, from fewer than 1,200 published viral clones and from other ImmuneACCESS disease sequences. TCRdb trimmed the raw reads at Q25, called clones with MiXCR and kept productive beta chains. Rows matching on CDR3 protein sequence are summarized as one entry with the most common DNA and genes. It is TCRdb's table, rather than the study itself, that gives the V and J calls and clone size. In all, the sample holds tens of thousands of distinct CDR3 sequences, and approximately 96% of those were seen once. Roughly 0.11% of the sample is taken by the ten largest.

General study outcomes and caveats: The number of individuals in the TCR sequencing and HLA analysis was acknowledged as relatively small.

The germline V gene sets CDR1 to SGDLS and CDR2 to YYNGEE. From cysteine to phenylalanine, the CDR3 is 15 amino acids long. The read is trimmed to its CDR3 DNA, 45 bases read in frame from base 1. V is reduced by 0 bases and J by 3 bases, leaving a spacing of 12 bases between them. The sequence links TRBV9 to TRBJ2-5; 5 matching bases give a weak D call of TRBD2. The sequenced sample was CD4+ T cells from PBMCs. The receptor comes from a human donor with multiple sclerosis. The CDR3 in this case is CASSVGAAAKETQYF. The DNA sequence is TGTGCCAGCAGCGTAGGGGCAGCGGCCAAAGAGACCCAGTACTTC.